This T cell receptor beta chain was sequenced for a study of blood T cell repertoires in COVID-19. The CDR3 is made up of 14 amino acids. J was trimmed by 7 bases and V by 4 bases; bases with no gene match: 8. CDR1 and CDR2 (germline): SGDLS, YYNGEE. The data were produced by immunoSEQ multiplex PCR, yet TCRdb's version contains in-frame clones alone and is incomplete. This table holds about 140,000 clones, about 80% found once. Sequencing was done on a sample of peripheral blood. This rearrangement joins TRBV9 to TRBJ1-5; 7 bases are a match to TRBD1. This TCR was sampled from a woman aged 55-75 years with acute or convalescent COVID-19. CDR3 nucleotide sequence: TGTGCCAGCAGCCCCCAGGGGGGCGACCAGCCCCAGCATTTT. Residues: CASSPQGGDQPQHF.